Each of the 30 T cell receptor beta chains below was sequenced from the same sample in a study of T cell changes during pregnancy in multiple sclerosis. Only in-frame clones appear in the TCRdb table, and some are missing; sequencing was by immunoSEQ multiplex PCR. The table shows some 70,000 clones, with roughly 91% occurring only once. Source: CD8+ T cells from peripheral blood mononuclear cells, taken before pregnancy. Receptor source: a female donor with multiple sclerosis, enrolled in a pregnancy study.

The V call is TRBV9, the J call TRBJ2-3; the match to TRBD1 covers 7 bases. Germline V gives CDR1 SGDLS, CDR2 YYNGEE. This CDR3 region has 13 residues. Unmatched junction bases numbered 0, after V lost 5 bases and J lost 0 bases. The CDR3: CASRTGSTDTQYF. In DNA form, the CDR3 reads TGTGCCAGCAGGACAGGGAGCACAGATACGCAGTATTTT.

The V gene is TRBV19, the J gene TRBJ1-1; D not certain. The germline CDR1 and CDR2 sequences are LNHDA and SQIVND (reference sequence). V lost 1 base, J lost 0 bases, and 9 bases lay in between. The CDR3 sequence is 15 residues long. The CDR3 reads CASSIGPGLNTEAFF. CDR3 nucleotides: TGTGCCAGTAGTATAGGGCCAGGATTGAACACTGAAGCTTTCTTT.

V gene TRBV6-5 combines with J gene TRBJ2-5; 7 nucleotides agree with TRBD1. CDR1 is MNHEY, CDR2 SVGAGI, per germline. Trimming at V came to 0 bases and at J to 2 bases, leaving 3 bases not matched to a gene. The CDR3 runs to 15 residues. The CDR3 coding sequence is TGTGCCAGCAGTTACTCGAGGACAGGTCAAGAGACCCAGTACTTC. Encoded protein: CASSYSRTGQETQYF.

The chain is built from TRBV4-1 and TRBJ2-5; 11 bases line up with TRBD2. CDR1 is MGHRA, CDR2 YSYEKL, per germline. V dropped 1 base and J dropped 5; count of bases not matched to a gene: 6. The CDR3 is made up of 16 amino acids. The CDR3 DNA reads TGCGCCAGCAGCCAAGGACTAGCGGGGATGCGGGAGACCCAGTACTTC. This sequence encodes CASSQGLAGMRETQYF.

CDR3 sequence reads: CASSEGHSYEQYF. Written as DNA, the CDR3 is TGTGCCAGCAGTGAAGGACACTCCTACGAGCAGTACTTC. The chain uses TRBV2 and TRBJ2-7; D not certain. Germline loops: CDR1 SNHLY, CDR2 FYNNEI. V was shortened by 1 base and J by 0 bases, with 4 bases between the two germline ends. CDR3 size: 13 residues.

The chain uses TRBV10-2 and TRBJ2-3; 11 bases are shared with TRBD2. Germline CDR1 is WSHSY and CDR2 is SAAADI. The CDR3 length is 14 residues. J lost 6 bases, V lost 4 bases, and 3 bases had no gene match. The CDR3 loop reads CASSALAGGDTQYF. CDR3 coding DNA: TGCGCCAGCAGTGCCCTAGCGGGGGGCGATACGCAGTATTTT.

The V gene is TRBV6-1, the J gene TRBJ2-1, with 10 positions matching TRBD2. The CDR3 runs 15 residues. J gave up 4 bases and V 4 bases, and 4 bases lay outside the gene matches. Germline loops: CDR1 MNHNS, CDR2 SASEGT. The CDR3: CASSATSGLYNEQFF. In nucleotides, the CDR3 is TGTGCCAGCAGTGCGACTAGCGGGCTTTACAATGAGCAGTTCTTC.

This clone was observed a single time. The CDR3 nucleotides are TGTGCCAGCAGCCAAGATGTTATGGGCGGGGCAAGCCAGGAGACCCAGTACTTC. Translating it yields CASSQDVMGGASQETQYF. V is TRBV4-2 and J is TRBJ2-5; weak D call: TRBD2 (6 bases). V was trimmed by 0 bases and J by 5 bases, leaving 22 bases between them. The CDR3 runs 18 residues. Germline V gene lookup returns CDR1 LGHNA and CDR2 YNFKEQ.

The genes are TRBV30 and TRBJ1-5; 8 positions match TRBD1. The CDR3 loop spans 13 amino acids. With 5 bases clipped from V and 9 bases from J, the junction kept 9 bases outside the gene matches. CDR1 GTSNPN and CDR2 SVGIG come from the germline V gene (reference sequence). The CDR3 DNA reads as TGTGCCTGGTCGTCGACAGGGGTTAGGCCCCAGCATTTT. It specifies CAWSSTGVRPQHF.

V gene TRBV21-1 combines with J gene TRBJ1-3. TRBV21-1 is given as a pseudogene. This CDR3 is 15 amino acids long. Here the CDR3 DNA reads TGTGCCAGCAGCCCCACTCGCAAGTTCGGAAACACCATATATTTT. It is translated as CASSPTRKFGNTIYF.

This sequence joins TRBV13 and TRBJ1-1, with TRBD1 identical over 9 bases. This CDR3 spans 14 amino acids. Germline V CDR1 and CDR2: PRHDT, FYEKMQ (reference sequence). After removal of 5 bases from V and 4 bases from J, the junction contained 5 bases not matched to a gene. The CDR3 loop is CASSPDRGTTEAFF. CDR3 bases: TGTGCCAGCAGCCCCGACAGGGGGACCACTGAAGCTTTCTTT.

In nucleotides, the CDR3 is TGCAGCGTTGAGGGGGGCTCTGGGGCCAACGTCCTGACTTTC. This encodes CSVEGGSGANVLTF. V and J are TRBV29-1 and TRBJ2-6, with a tentative D call TRBD2 (6 bases). CDR1 SQVTM and CDR2 ANQGSEA come from the germline V gene. This CDR3 has 14 residues. Trimming cost V 3 bases and J 0 bases, with 6 bases left between them.

The chain combines TRBV13 with TRBJ2-2; tentative D call: TRBD1 (6 bases). V was clipped by 4 bases and J by 3 bases, with 18 bases between them. This CDR3 region has 17 residues. Germline V gene lookup returns CDR1 PRHDT and CDR2 FYEKMQ (reference sequence). This chain's CDR3 is CASSSEGESEYTGELFF. The DNA for the CDR3 is TGTGCCAGCAGCTCCGAGGGGGAGAGTGAGTACACCGGGGAGCTGTTTTTT.

The rearrangement joins TRBV9 to TRBJ2-3; the match to TRBD1 covers 7 bases. J lost 0 bases, V lost 0 bases, and 1 base had no gene match. Per the germline V gene, CDR1 is SGDLS and CDR2 is YYNGEE. This CDR3 spans 15 amino acids. CDR3 sequence reads: CASSVEGASTDTQYF. Written as DNA, the CDR3 is TGTGCCAGCAGCGTAGAGGGGGCTAGCACAGATACGCAGTATTTT.

The CDR3 here is CASSWAGTDTQYF. The DNA of the CDR3 is TGTGCCAGCAGCTGGGCAGGGACAGATACGCAGTATTTT. This chain links TRBV5-6 with TRBJ2-3, with a possible D match to TRBD1 (5 bases). V lost 3 bases and J lost 3, with 8 bases in between. The length of the CDR3 is 13 residues. CDR1 is SGHDT, CDR2 YYEEEE, per germline.

V and J are TRBV19 and TRBJ2-3; TRBD1 matches 7 bases. From germline, CDR1 is LNHDA and CDR2 SQIVND (reference sequence). The ends lost 0 bases at V and 1 base at J; junction bases unmatched: 4. There are 16 residues in the CDR3. CDR3 in amino acids: CASSIDRQGGTDTQYF. DNA of the CDR3: TGTGCCAGTAGTATAGACAGACAGGGCGGCACAGATACGCAGTATTTT.

The CDR3 region has the DNA TGTGCCAGCAGCCATATGGGGCTGAACACTGAAGCTTTCTTT. Protein product: CASSHMGLNTEAFF. V is TRBV14 and J is TRBJ1-1; the D gene is possibly TRBD1 (5 bases). V was cut by 3 bases and J by 0 bases, with 8 bases left in between. Germline values: CDR1 SGHDN, CDR2 FVKESK. This CDR3 comprises 14 residues.

This chain uses TRBV2 with TRBJ2-3, with TRBD1 matching 9 bases. This CDR3 is 13 amino acids long. Germline CDR1 SNHLY, CDR2 FYNNEI. Trimming removed 9 bases from V and 4 bases from J; junction bases left unmatched: 5. CDR3 sequence reads: CARTGGEADTQYF. CDR3 DNA: TGTGCCAGAACAGGGGGCGAGGCAGATACGCAGTATTTT.

This chain connects TRBV11-2 to TRBJ2-5, with D possibly being TRBD1 (5 bases). The CDR3 runs 16 residues. Germline CDR1 SGHAT, CDR2 FQNNGV. Trimming cost V 5 bases and J 2 bases, with 18 bases left between them. Here the CDR3 DNA reads TGTGCCAGCAGCCGCCCTGACAGCACCTATCAAGAGACCCAGTACTTC. This translates into CASSRPDSTYQETQYF.

The CDR3 region has the DNA TGTGCCAGCAGCCCGACAGGGGGCGCCGGGAACACTGAAGCTTTCTTT. It codes for CASSPTGGAGNTEAFF. The rearrangement joins TRBV7-3 to TRBJ1-1, with 10 positions matching TRBD1. The trim removed 5 bases at V and 1 base at J, leaving 7 bases unmatched. The CDR3 consists of 16 residues. The germline V gene has CDR1 SGHTA and CDR2 FQGTGA.

CDR3 sequence: CASSATGYYEQYF. The CDR3 nucleotides read TGTGCCAGCAGTGCCACAGGGTACTACGAGCAGTACTTC. The rearrangement joins TRBV25-1 to TRBJ2-7; maybe TRBD1 (6 bases). Trimming stripped 4 bases from V and 3 bases from J, with 10 bases between. The CDR3 consists of 13 residues. The germline V gene encodes CDR1 MGHDK and CDR2 SYGVNS.

This sequence joins TRBV19 and TRBJ2-1; 16 bases line up with TRBD2. Losses at the gene ends were 3 bases for V and 8 bases for J; bases not matched to a gene: 7. The V gene's germline CDR1 is LNHDA and CDR2 SQIVND (reference sequence). This CDR3 has 17 amino acids. CDR3 coding DNA: TGTGCCAGTAGTATTCCGGGACTAGCGGGGGGGCGGGATGAGCAGTTCTTC. Protein sequence: CASSIPGLAGGRDEQFF.

The genes are TRBV11-2 and TRBJ2-5, with a tentative D call TRBD2 (6 bases). The CDR3 totals 13 residues. Looked up from germline, CDR1 is SGHAT and CDR2 is FQNNGV. The V and J ends lost 5 bases and 5 bases respectively, with 12 bases between them. For the CDR3, the DNA is TGTGCCAGCAGCCTAGGGACTGGGGAGACCCAGTACTTC. Its translation: CASSLGTGETQYF.

The gene calls are TRBV6-5 and TRBJ1-1, with D perhaps matching TRBD1 (6 bases). The CDR3 consists of 14 residues. Germline CDR1 reads MNHEY; CDR2 reads SVGAGI. V gave up 6 bases and J gave up 1 base, with 12 bases separating them. CDR3 in amino acids: CASRMRGSNTEAFF. DNA of the CDR3: TGTGCCAGCAGAATGAGGGGGTCGAACACTGAAGCTTTCTTT.

This clone was detected once. The rearrangement uses TRBV15 and TRBJ2-3, with D possibly matching TRBD2 (6 bases). The CDR3 contains 15 residues. Germline CDR1 LNHNV, CDR2 YYDKDF (reference sequence). V lost 5 bases and J lost 1, with 13 bases in between. CDR3: CATSLSSGGTDTQYF. CDR3 sequence (DNA): TGTGCCACCAGCCTAAGTTCGGGGGGCACAGATACGCAGTATTTT.

This clone was detected once. V is TRBV20-1 and J is TRBJ2-7; 7 positions match TRBD2. After removal of 0 bases from V and 13 bases from J, the junction contained 6 bases not matched to a gene. This CDR3 is 11 amino acids long. CDR1 DFQATT and CDR2 SNEGSKA come from the germline V gene (reference sequence). CDR3 amino acids: CSAREGRERYF. CDR3 coding DNA: TGCAGTGCTAGAGAAGGGAGGGAACGATACTTC.

The gene calls are TRBV9 and TRBJ1-3; 8 bases map to TRBD1. J was trimmed by 4 bases and V by 2 bases; bases with no gene match: 5. The CDR3 length is 15 residues. Looked up from germline, CDR1 is SGDLS and CDR2 is YYNGEE. Here the CDR3 reads CASSVSGGAGNTIYF. The CDR3 DNA is TGTGCCAGCAGCGTCTCAGGGGGCGCAGGAAACACCATATATTTT. Together with reference TRBV9 and TRBJ1-3, the CDR3 gives the full variable domain: DSGVTQTPKHLITATGQRVTLRCSPRSGDLSVYWYQQSLDQGLQFLIQYYNGEERAKGNILERFSAQQFPDLHSELNLSSLELGDSALYFCASSVSGGAGNTIYFGEGSWLTVV.

V is TRBV5-1 and J is TRBJ1-2; 11 nucleotides align to TRBD1. This CDR3 contains 17 residues. CDR1 and CDR2 from the germline V gene are SGHRS and YFSETQ. V gave up 4 bases and J gave up 6 bases; unmatched junction bases: 14. CDR3 nucleotide sequence: TGCGCCAGCAGCCCCGCTGCCTTGGACAGGGGGCAAAATGGCTACACCTTC. Protein sequence: CASSPAALDRGQNGYTF.

The chain is built from TRBV5-1 and TRBJ1-5, with 9 positions matching TRBD1. The CDR3 contains 16 residues. Trimming removed 0 bases from V and 1 base from J; junction bases left unmatched: 2. The germline CDR1 and CDR2 sequences are SGHRS and YFSETQ. CDR3 sequence reads: CASSLVDRGSNQPQHF. The CDR3 nucleotides read TGCGCCAGCAGCTTGGTGGACAGGGGAAGCAATCAGCCCCAGCATTTT.

On this clone itself: Compared with germline, one end of the junction differs, possibly owing to a read error. The genes are TRBV7-7 and TRBJ1-1; tentative D call: TRBD1 (6 bases). Germline V gene data show CDR1 as SSHAT and CDR2 as FNYEAQ (reference sequence). This CDR3 is 13 amino acids long. The CDR3 coding sequence is TGTGCTAGCAGCAGGACAGCGAACACTGAAGCTTTCTTT. It is translated as CASSRTANTEAFF. Full variable domain (rest looked up from reference TRBV7-7 and TRBJ1-1): GAGVSQSPRYKVTKRGQDVTLRCDPISSHATLYWYQQALGQGPEFLTYFNYEAQPDKSGLPSDRFSAERPEGSISTLTIQRTEQRDSAMYRCASSRTANTEAFFGQGTRLTVV.